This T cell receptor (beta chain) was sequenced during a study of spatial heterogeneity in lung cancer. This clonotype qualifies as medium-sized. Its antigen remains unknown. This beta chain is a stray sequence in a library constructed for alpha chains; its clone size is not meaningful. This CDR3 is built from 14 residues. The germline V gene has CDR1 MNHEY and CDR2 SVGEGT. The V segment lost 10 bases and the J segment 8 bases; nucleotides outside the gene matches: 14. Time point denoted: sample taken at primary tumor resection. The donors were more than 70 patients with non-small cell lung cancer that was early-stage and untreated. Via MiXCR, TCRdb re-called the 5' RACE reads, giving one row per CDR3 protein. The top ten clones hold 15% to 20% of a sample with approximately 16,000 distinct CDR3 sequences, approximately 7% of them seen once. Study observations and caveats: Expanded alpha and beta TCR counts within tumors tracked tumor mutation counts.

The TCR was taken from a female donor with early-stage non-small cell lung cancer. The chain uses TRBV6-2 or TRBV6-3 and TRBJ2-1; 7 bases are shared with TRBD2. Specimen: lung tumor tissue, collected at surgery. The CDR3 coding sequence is TGTGCCACCTCCCCCCGACTAGCCGGCGATGAGCAGTTCTTC. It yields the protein CATSPRLAGDEQFF.